This is a list of T cell receptor beta chains from one sample in a study of blood T cell repertoires in COVID-19. The data were produced by immunoSEQ multiplex PCR, yet TCRdb's version contains in-frame clones alone and is incomplete. The data contain more than 110,000 clones, around 80% of them singletons. Material: PBMCs or T cells enriched from blood (not recorded which). These receptors originate from a woman aged 18-35 years who had been exposed to COVID-19. CDR3s include the opening cysteine and the closing phenylalanine or tryptophan. A D gene is named only where the DNA matches it firmly. The listing skips clone size in some rows; elsewhere it reads once, few, many or a size class.

D gene	V gene	J gene	clone size	CDR3 DNA	CDR3 protein
TRBD2	TRBV7-9	TRBJ2-7	NA	TGTGCCAGCAGCTTAAAACTAGCGGGAAACGAGCAGTACTTC	CASSLKLAGNEQYF
TRBD2	TRBV24-1	TRBJ2-1	NA	TGTGCCACCAGTTTGACTAGCGGGAAGCGGTTCTTC	CATSLTSGKRFF
NA	TRBV5-4	TRBJ1-1	NA	TGTGCCAGCAGCTTGGAGGCTTGGAGGAGCACTGAAGCTTTCTTT	CASSLEAWRSTEAFF
NA	TRBV29-1	TRBJ2-7	NA	TGCAGCGCCTCTAGGGGGGGAGCCTACGAGCAGTACTTC	CSASRGGAYEQYF
NA	TRBV19	TRBJ1-1	NA	TGTGCCAGTAGTATTGCGGGACTGAAGAACACTGAAGCTTTCTTT	CASSIAGLKNTEAFF
NA	TRBV28	TRBJ2-7	NA	TGTGCCAGCACTCTCCGGCAGGGCTCCTACGAGCAGTACTTC	CASTLRQGSYEQYF
NA	TRBV12-3/TRBV12-4	TRBJ2-1	few	TGTGCCAGCAGTTCCCTACGCAATGAGCAGTTCTTC	CASSSLRNEQFF
NA	TRBV12-3/TRBV12-4	TRBJ2-7	once	TGTGCCAGCAGTTTTTTTCCCCAATACGAGCAGTACTTC	CASSFFPQYEQYF
NA	TRBV7-9	TRBJ1-4	NA	TGTGCCAGCAGCCCGACAGGACGAGAAAAACTGTTTTTT	CASSPTGREKLFF
TRBD1	TRBV24-1	TRBJ2-3	NA	TGTGCCACCAGTGATTATACAGGGGGGACAGATACGCAGTATTTT	CATSDYTGGTDTQYF
TRBD2	TRBV30	TRBJ2-3	NA	TGTGCCTGGAGTGTAAAGCGGGAGCCAGATACGCAGTATTTT	CAWSVKREPDTQYF
NA	TRBV7-9	TRBJ2-2	NA	TGTGCCAGCAGCTTAGTCGAGGGCCGTACCGGGGAGCTGTTTTTT	CASSLVEGRTGELFF
NA	TRBV5-1	TRBJ2-3	few	TGCGCCAGCAGTCCGGGGAGCACAGATACGCAGTATTTT	CASSPGSTDTQYF
NA	TRBV10-3	TRBJ2-3	NA	TGTGCCATCAAGCAGGGCACAGATACGCAGTATTTT	CAIKQGTDTQYF
TRBD1	TRBV6-5	TRBJ1-6	NA	TGTGCCACCAGAGGGACAGGGGATAATTCACCCCTCCACTTT	CATRGTGDNSPLHF
NA	TRBV24-1	TRBJ1-4	NA	TGTGCCACCAGTGACCCGGGGACTGGGGAAAAACTGTTTTTT	CATSDPGTGEKLFF
TRBD1	TRBV30	TRBJ2-7	NA	TGTGCCTGGAGTTTCTCTACACTCTACTCCGGGACAGGAAGGAACGAGCAGTACTTC	CAWSFSTLYSGTGRNEQYF
NA	TRBV29-1	TRBJ1-1	NA	TGCAGCGTCAGGGACACTAAGAACACTGAAGCTTTCTTT	CSVRDTKNTEAFF
NA	TRBV27	TRBJ2-7	NA	TGTGCCAGCAGTCACAATCGCGAGCAGTACTTC	CASSHNREQYF
NA	TRBV19	TRBJ1-2	NA	TGTGCCAGTAACGAATACCCGATGGGATCTCGGGGCTATGGCTACACCTTC	CASNEYPMGSRGYGYTF
NA	TRBV7-8	TRBJ1-5	NA	TGTGCCAGCAGCTTAGGGCTTATTGCTCAGCCCCAGCATTTT	CASSLGLIAQPQHF
NA	TRBV10-1	TRBJ1-1	NA	TGCGCCAGCAGTGAGGAGATGAACACTGAAGCTTTCTTT	CASSEEMNTEAFF
NA	TRBV3-1/TRBV3-2	TRBJ1-4	NA	TGTGCCAGCAGCCAAGATCTTACAGGGTGGGGTGAAAAACTGTTTTTT	CASSQDLTGWGEKLFF
TRBD2	TRBV5-1	TRBJ2-1	NA	TGCGCCAGCAGCTTCGGGGGAGGGCCCGGTGAGCAGTTCTTC	CASSFGGGPGEQFF
NA	TRBV11-2	TRBJ2-5	once	TGTGCCAGCAGCTTGAATGAGGAGACCCAGTACTTC	CASSLNEETQYF
TRBD1	TRBV4-1	TRBJ1-4	NA	TGCGCCAGCAGCCACACGAAGCGGGACAGGGGGTTGCTTGCAACTAATGAAAAACTGTTTTTT	CASSHTKRDRGLLATNEKLFF
TRBD1	TRBV29-1	TRBJ2-5	once	TGCAGCGTTGGGACAGGGGAGACCCAGTACTTC	CSVGTGETQYF
NA	TRBV6-5	TRBJ2-7	NA	TGTGCCAGCAGTTACTCTGATACAGGGTCGGGATACGAGCAGTACTTC	CASSYSDTGSGYEQYF
TRBD1	TRBV19	TRBJ2-7	NA	TGTGCCAGTAGTATCGGGCAGGGGGCCCCCTACGAGCAGTACTTC	CASSIGQGAPYEQYF
NA	TRBV7-8	TRBJ1-2	NA	TGTGCCACCCTAAAGGGGCGGGAAATGTCCTATGGCTACACCTTC	CATLKGREMSYGYTF
NA	TRBV15	TRBJ2-1	NA	TGTGCCACCAGCAGAGATTGGGGTGGGACAAATGAGCAGTTCTTC	CATSRDWGGTNEQFF
NA	TRBV7-3	TRBJ2-3	NA	TGTGCCAGCAGCCCCCAGGGGGGAGGCACAGATACGCAGTATTTT	CASSPQGGGTDTQYF
NA	TRBV6-6	TRBJ2-1	NA	TGTGCCAGCAGGAACAACCTCAATGAGCAGTTCTTC	CASRNNLNEQFF
NA	TRBV7-9	TRBJ2-7	NA	TGTGCCAGCAGCCCCCCGTCCCGCGGGGCCAGCTCCTACGAGCAGTACTTC	CASSPPSRGASSYEQYF
NA	TRBV3-1/TRBV3-2	TRBJ1-1	NA	TGTGCCAGCAGCCGGGCACAGGGATCCGCTGAAGCTTTCTTT	CASSRAQGSAEAFF
TRBD1	TRBV28	TRBJ2-7	NA	TGTGCCAGCAGTTTAACAGGGGGCCTGGACTACGAGCAGTACTTC	CASSLTGGLDYEQYF
NA	TRBV28	TRBJ2-2	NA	TGTGCCAGCAGTTCAGGGCTCGGGGAGCTGTTTTTT	CASSSGLGELFF
TRBD1	TRBV18	TRBJ2-7	NA	TGTGCCAGCTCACCACCGGCAGGGGGTAGCGAGCAGTACTTC	CASSPPAGGSEQYF
NA	TRBV18	TRBJ1-1	NA	TGTGCCAGCTCAGCCTATCTTTACAGTGGGGATCAAGGGGCAGCAGCTTTCTTT	CASSAYLYSGDQGAAAFF
NA	TRBV6-6	TRBJ2-1	few	TGTGCCAGCAGCCCCCTCGGGGCGGGGCAAAGGGAGCAGTTCTTC	CASSPLGAGQREQFF
NA	TRBV25-1	TRBJ2-5	NA	TGTGCCAGCAGTGAATATGGGCTCCAAGAGACCCAGTACTTC	CASSEYGLQETQYF
NA	TRBV6-5	TRBJ2-7	NA	TGTGCCAGCAGAGAGAGGGTCCCCTACGAGCAGTACTTC	CASRERVPYEQYF
TRBD1	TRBV25-1	TRBJ2-1	NA	TGTGCCAGCGGATCCTCTCGCCGGGACAGGGCATCCTACAATGAGCAGTTCTTC	CASGSSRRDRASYNEQFF
NA	TRBV12-3/TRBV12-4	TRBJ1-5	NA	TGTGCCAGCACTTCAGGGGCTCAGCCCCAGCATTTT	CASTSGAQPQHF
TRBD2	TRBV4-1	TRBJ2-1	NA	TGCGCCAGCAGCCAAGAAACTAGCGGGAGAACGGATGAGCAGTTCTTC	CASSQETSGRTDEQFF
TRBD1	TRBV10-3	TRBJ1-2	NA	TGTGCCATCAGTAATAAAACAGGGGGAGGACACGGCTACACCTTC	CAISNKTGGGHGYTF
TRBD1	TRBV13	TRBJ2-2	NA	TGTGCCAGCAGCGCCCGCGGGACAGGGTTTACCGGGGAGCTGTTTTTT	CASSARGTGFTGELFF
NA	TRBV21-1	TRBJ2-1	NA	TGTGCCAGCAGCAAAGCCACCGGGACTAGCGGGGCCAATGAGCAGTTCTTC	CASSKATGTSGANEQFF
NA	TRBV28	TRBJ2-3	NA	TGTGCCAGCAGTTTTCAGGGGACGCAGTATTTT	CASSFQGTQYF
NA	TRBV12-5	TRBJ2-1	NA	TGTGCTAGTGGTTTGGTATCTACTTCCTACAATGAGCAGTTCTTC	CASGLVSTSYNEQFF
TRBD2	TRBV2	TRBJ2-3	NA	TGTGCCAGAAGACCGACTAGCGGTCATGATCCAGATACGCAGTATTTT	CARRPTSGHDPDTQYF
TRBD1	TRBV28	TRBJ2-1	NA	TGTGCCAGCAGTTCGCACCGGGACAGCTCCTACAATGAGCAGTTCTTC	CASSSHRDSSYNEQFF